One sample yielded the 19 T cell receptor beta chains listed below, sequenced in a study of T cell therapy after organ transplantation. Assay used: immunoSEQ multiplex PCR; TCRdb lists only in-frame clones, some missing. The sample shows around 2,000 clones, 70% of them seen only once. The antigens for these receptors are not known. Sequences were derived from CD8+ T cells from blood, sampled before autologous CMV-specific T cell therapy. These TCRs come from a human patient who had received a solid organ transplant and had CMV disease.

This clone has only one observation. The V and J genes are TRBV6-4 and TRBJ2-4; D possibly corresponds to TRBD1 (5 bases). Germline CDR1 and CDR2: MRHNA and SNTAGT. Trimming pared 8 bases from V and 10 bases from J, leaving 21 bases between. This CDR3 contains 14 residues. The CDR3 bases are TGTGCCAGCTTCCTCTGGGGCTGGGCCCCTATTCAGTACTTC. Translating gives CASFLWGWAPIQYF.

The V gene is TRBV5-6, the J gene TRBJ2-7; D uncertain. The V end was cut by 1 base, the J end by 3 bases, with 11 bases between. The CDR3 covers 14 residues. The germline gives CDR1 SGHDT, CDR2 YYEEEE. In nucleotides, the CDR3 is TGTGCCAGCAGCTTGTATGGTGCGAGCTACGAGCAGTACTTC. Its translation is CASSLYGASYEQYF.

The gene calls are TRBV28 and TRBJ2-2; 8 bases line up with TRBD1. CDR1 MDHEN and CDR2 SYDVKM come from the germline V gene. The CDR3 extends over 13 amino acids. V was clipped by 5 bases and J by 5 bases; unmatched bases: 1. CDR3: CASSNRGTGELFF. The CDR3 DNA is TGTGCCAGCAGTAACAGGGGGACCGGGGAGCTGTTTTTT.

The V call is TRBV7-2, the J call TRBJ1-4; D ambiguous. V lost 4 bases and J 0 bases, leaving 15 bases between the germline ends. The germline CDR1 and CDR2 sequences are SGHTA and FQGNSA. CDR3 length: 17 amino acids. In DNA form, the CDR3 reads TGTGCCAGCAGCTCCGGGATGTCCGTTGCAACTAATGAAAAACTGTTTTTT. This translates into CASSSGMSVATNEKLFF. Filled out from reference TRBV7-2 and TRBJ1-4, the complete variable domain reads GAGVSQSPSNKVTEKGKDVELRCDPISGHTALYWYRQSLGQGLEFLIYFQGNSAPDKSGLPSDRFSAERTGGSVSTLTIQRTQQEDSAVYLCASSSGMSVATNEKLFFGSGTQLSVL.

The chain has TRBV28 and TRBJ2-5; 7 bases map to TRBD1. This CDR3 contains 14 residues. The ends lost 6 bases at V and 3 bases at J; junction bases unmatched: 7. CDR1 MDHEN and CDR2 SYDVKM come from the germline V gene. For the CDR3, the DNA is TGTGCCAGCAGCCGCGACGGGACAGAAGAGACCCAGTACTTC. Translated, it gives CASSRDGTEETQYF. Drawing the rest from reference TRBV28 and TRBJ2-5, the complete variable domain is DVKVTQSSRYLVKRTGEKVFLECVQDMDHENMFWYRQDPGLGLRLIYFSYDVKMKEKGDIPEGYSVSREKKERFSLILESASTNQTSMYLCASSRDGTEETQYFGPGTRLLVL.

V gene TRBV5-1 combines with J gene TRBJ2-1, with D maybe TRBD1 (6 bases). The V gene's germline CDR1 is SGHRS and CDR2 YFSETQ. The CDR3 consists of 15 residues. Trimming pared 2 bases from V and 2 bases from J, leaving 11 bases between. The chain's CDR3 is CASSFTGSPYNEQFF. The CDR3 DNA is TGCGCCAGCAGCTTTACAGGGTCTCCCTACAATGAGCAGTTCTTC.

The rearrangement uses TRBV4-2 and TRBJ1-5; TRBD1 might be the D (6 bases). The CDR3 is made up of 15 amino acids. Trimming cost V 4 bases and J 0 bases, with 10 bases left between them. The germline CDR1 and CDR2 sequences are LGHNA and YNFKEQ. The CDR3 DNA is TGTGCCAGCAGCCTTCAGGGGTATAGCAATCAGCCCCAGCATTTT. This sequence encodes CASSLQGYSNQPQHF.

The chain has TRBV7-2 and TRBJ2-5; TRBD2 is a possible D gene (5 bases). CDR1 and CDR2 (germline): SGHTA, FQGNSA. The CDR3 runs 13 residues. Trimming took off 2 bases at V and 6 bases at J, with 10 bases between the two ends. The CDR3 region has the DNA TGTGCCAGCAGCTTATCGGGGTCAAAGACCCAGTACTTC. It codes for CASSLSGSKTQYF.

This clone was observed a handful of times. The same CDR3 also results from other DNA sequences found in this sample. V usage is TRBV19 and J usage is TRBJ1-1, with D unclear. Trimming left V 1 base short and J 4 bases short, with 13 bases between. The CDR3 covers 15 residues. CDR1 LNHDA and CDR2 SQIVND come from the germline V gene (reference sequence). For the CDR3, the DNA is TGTGCCAGTAGTATAGTGGGGAGGGTCGGCACTGAAGCTTTCTTT. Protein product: CASSIVGRVGTEAFF.

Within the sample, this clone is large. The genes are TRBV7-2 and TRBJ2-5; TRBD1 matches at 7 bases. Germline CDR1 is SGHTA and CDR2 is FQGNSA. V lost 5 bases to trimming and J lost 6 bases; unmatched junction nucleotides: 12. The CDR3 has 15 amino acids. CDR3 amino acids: CASSGTLTGMKTQYF. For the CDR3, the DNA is TGTGCCAGCAGCGGAACCCTGACAGGGATGAAGACCCAGTACTTC.

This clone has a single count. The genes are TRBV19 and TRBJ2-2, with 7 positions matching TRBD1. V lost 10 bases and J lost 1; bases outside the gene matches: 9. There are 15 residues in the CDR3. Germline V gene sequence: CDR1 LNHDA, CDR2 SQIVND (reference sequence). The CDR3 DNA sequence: TGTGCCACTTATAAACAGGGGCTGAACACCGGGGAGCTGTTTTTT. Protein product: CATYKQGLNTGELFF. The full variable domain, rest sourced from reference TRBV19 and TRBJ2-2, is DGGITQSPKYLFRKEGQNVTLSCEQNLNHDAMYWYRQDPGQGLRLIYYSQIVNDFQKGDIAEGYSVSREKKESFPLTVTSAQKNPTAFYLCATYKQGLNTGELFFGEGSRLTVL.

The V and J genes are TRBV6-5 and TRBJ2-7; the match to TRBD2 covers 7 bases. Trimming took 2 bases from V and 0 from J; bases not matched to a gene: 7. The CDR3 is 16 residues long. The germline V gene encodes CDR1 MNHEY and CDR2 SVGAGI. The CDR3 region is CASSYRTSRSSYEQYF. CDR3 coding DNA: TGTGCCAGCAGTTACCGGACTAGTAGGAGCTCCTACGAGCAGTACTTC.

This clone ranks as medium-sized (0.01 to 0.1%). The CDR3 sequence is CASSVVQGASYGYTF. In DNA, the CDR3 is TGTGCCAGCAGCGTAGTACAGGGGGCATCGTATGGCTACACCTTC. The chain uses TRBV9 and TRBJ1-2; 9 bases map to TRBD1. Per germline, CDR1 SGDLS and CDR2 YYNGEE. CDR3 length: 15 residues. J was trimmed by 5 bases and V by 0 bases; bases with no gene match: 5.

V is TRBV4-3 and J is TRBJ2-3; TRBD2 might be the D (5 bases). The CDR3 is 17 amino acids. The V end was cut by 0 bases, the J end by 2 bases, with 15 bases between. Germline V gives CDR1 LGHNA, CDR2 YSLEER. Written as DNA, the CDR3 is TGCGCCAGCAGCCAAGATCACCAGCGGCTAGTCACAGATACGCAGTATTTT. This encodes CASSQDHQRLVTDTQYF.

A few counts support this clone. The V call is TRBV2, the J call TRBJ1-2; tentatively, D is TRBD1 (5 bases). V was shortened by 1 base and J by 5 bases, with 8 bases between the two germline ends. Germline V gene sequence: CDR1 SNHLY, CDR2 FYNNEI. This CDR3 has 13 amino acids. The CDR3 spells CASSEETAYGYTF. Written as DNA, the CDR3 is TGTGCCAGCAGTGAAGAGACAGCTTATGGCTACACCTTC.

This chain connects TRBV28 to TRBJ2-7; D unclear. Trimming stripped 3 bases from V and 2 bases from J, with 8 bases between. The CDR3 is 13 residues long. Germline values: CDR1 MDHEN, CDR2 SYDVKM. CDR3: CASSFSSAYEQYF. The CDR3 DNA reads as TGTGCCAGCAGTTTCTCGTCGGCCTACGAGCAGTACTTC.

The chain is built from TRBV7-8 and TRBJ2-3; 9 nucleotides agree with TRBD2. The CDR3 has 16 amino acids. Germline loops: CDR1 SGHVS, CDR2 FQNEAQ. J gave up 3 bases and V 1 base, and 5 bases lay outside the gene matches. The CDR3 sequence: CASSLGAGGETDTQYF. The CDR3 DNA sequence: TGTGCCAGCAGCTTAGGCGCGGGAGGGGAGACAGATACGCAGTATTTT.

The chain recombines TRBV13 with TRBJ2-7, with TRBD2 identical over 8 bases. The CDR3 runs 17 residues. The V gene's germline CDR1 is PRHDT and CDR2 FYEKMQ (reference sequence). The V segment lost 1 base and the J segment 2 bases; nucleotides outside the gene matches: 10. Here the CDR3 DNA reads TGTGCCAGCAGCTTAGATACCCGAAGGGGACTAGCCTACGAGCAGTACTTC. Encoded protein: CASSLDTRRGLAYEQYF.

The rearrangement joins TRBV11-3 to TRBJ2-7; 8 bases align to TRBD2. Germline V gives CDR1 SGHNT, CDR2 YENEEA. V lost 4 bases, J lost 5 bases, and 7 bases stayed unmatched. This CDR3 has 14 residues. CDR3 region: CASSSSPGGHEQYF. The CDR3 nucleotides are TGTGCCAGCAGCTCCTCACCGGGGGGGCACGAGCAGTACTTC.